Below are 11 T cell receptor beta chains sequenced from a single sample in a study of blood T cell repertoires in COVID-19. Sequencing was performed with immunoSEQ multiplex PCR; in TCRdb, only in-frame clones are kept and a portion is missing. The data hold about 330,000 clones, with over 75% observed a single time. The sequenced sample consisted of peripheral blood. These receptors all stem from a woman between 45 and 65 years old with active or convalescent COVID-19.

J is TRBJ1-2 and V is TRBV20-1, with D possibly matching TRBD1 (5 bases). CDR1 and CDR2 (germline): DFQATT, SNEGSKA (reference sequence). The CDR3 extends over 11 amino acids. Trimming took 5 bases from V and 7 from J, leaving 11 bases between them. The CDR3 protein is CSAADIAGYTF. CDR3 bases: TGCAGTGCTGCGGACATAGCTGGCTACACCTTC.

The chain couples TRBV4-2 to TRBJ2-7, with TRBD1 matching 7 bases. This CDR3 contains 13 residues. Looked up from germline, CDR1 is LGHNA and CDR2 is YNFKEQ. V lost 6 bases to trimming and J lost 2 bases; unmatched junction nucleotides: 4. CDR3 DNA: TGTGCCAGCAGGGACGGGACAGCCTACGAGCAGTACTTC. Encoded protein: CASRDGTAYEQYF.

Details on this clone: This same CDR3 is encoded by further DNA sequences in the sample. The chain combines TRBV6-5 with TRBJ1-1; D not certain. The CDR3 is 15 residues long. Germline V CDR1 and CDR2: MNHEY, SVGAGI. Deletions cut 3 bases from V and 0 bases from J, with 11 bases between. Written as DNA, the CDR3 is TGTGCCAGCAGTTATTCTTGGCAGATGAACACTGAAGCTTTCTTT. This translates into CASSYSWQMNTEAFF.

The chain employs TRBV29-1 and TRBJ2-5; 8 bases map to TRBD1. Germline V gives CDR1 SQVTM, CDR2 ANQGSEA. There are 12 residues in the CDR3. V was clipped by 4 bases and J by 5 bases; unmatched bases: 3. This CDR3 reads CSVGTGRETQYF. The CDR3 DNA reads as TGCAGCGTTGGGACAGGGAGGGAGACCCAGTACTTC. Based on the CDR3 plus reference TRBV29-1 and TRBJ2-5, the full variable domain is SAVISQKPSRDICQRGTSLTIQCQVDSQVTMMFWYRQQPGQSLTLIATANQGSEATYESGFVIDKFPISRPNLTFSTLTVSNMSPEDSSIYLCSVGTGRETQYFGPGTRLLVL.

On this clone: Within the sample, other DNA sequences also encode this same CDR3. The chain combines TRBV18 with TRBJ2-5; D call uncertain. The ends were cut back, 4 bases at V and 5 bases at J, with 5 bases in the middle. This CDR3 comprises 11 residues. Germline V CDR1 and CDR2: KGHSH, LQKENI. CDR3 in amino acids: CASSLEETQYF. DNA for the CDR3: TGTGCCAGCTCACTCGAGGAGACCCAGTACTTC.

V and J are TRBV7-7 and TRBJ2-2; the match to TRBD2 covers 7 bases. The CDR3 has 15 amino acids. CDR1 and CDR2 (germline): SSHAT, FNYEAQ (reference sequence). The CDR3 here is CVTTGRGKNTGELFF. The DNA of the CDR3 is TGTGTTACGACGGGGCGGGGGAAAAACACCGGGGAGCTGTTTTTT.

The chain has TRBV30 and TRBJ2-3, with D uncertain. Between the trimmed V and J ends, which lost 2 bases and 0 bases, there was a span of 3 bases. This CDR3 has 12 residues. Germline V gene data show CDR1 as GTSNPN and CDR2 as SVGIG (reference sequence). CDR3 in amino acids: CAWSPSTDTQYF. The CDR3 nucleotides are TGTGCCTGGAGTCCGAGCACAGATACGCAGTATTTT.

This clone came up once. The DNA of the CDR3 is TGCGCCAGCAGCTTGGGGAGATCGAACAATGAGCAGTTCTTC. This encodes CASSLGRSNNEQFF. The chain joins TRBV5-1 to TRBJ2-1; D not resolved. The CDR3 spans 14 residues. The V gene lost 0 bases and the J gene lost 5 bases, with 9 bases spanning the gap. Germline V gene lookup returns CDR1 SGHRS and CDR2 YFSETQ.

This clone was seen once. The V and J genes are TRBV11-2 and TRBJ2-1, with 10 nucleotides matching TRBD2. The CDR3 length is 15 residues. Germline CDR1 and CDR2: SGHAT and FQNNGV. V was clipped by 1 base and J by 4 bases; unmatched bases: 1. CDR3 amino acids: CASSLASGRYNEQFF. The CDR3 DNA is TGTGCCAGCAGCTTAGCTAGCGGGAGATACAATGAGCAGTTCTTC.

V gene TRBV2 combines with J gene TRBJ2-4, with D uncertain. V was trimmed by 4 bases and J by 0 bases, leaving 13 bases between them. The CDR3 sequence is 16 residues long. The V gene's germline CDR1 is SNHLY and CDR2 FYNNEI. CDR3: CASSGALVLAKNIQYF. DNA of the CDR3: TGTGCCAGCAGTGGGGCCCTGGTGCTAGCCAAAAACATTCAGTACTTC.

The gene calls are TRBV19 and TRBJ1-1; TRBD1 aligns across 7 bases. The CDR3 has 15 amino acids. CDR1 is LNHDA and CDR2 is SQIVND in the germline V gene (reference sequence). Trimming at V came to 3 bases and at J to 1 base, leaving 5 bases not matched to a gene. The CDR3 sequence is CASSMTGTGNTEAFF. The DNA for the CDR3 is TGTGCCAGTAGTATGACAGGGACGGGGAACACTGAAGCTTTCTTT.